Listed here are 7 T cell receptor beta chains from one sample, sequenced in a study of control samples from healthy donors and cancer patients. Libraries were prepared by immunoSEQ multiplex PCR; TCRdb keeps only in-frame clonotypes and omits some of them. The sample carries more than 25,000 clones, around 94% recorded once. Sequenced sample: blood. Every receptor here comes from a man aged 55 to 70 in good health.

The rearrangement joins TRBV6-2 or TRBV6-3 to TRBJ2-5; perhaps TRBD2 as D (5 bases). Trimming took 6 bases from V and 3 from J, leaving 11 bases between them. The CDR3 consists of 13 residues. The germline V gene has CDR1 MNHEY and CDR2 SVGEGT. The DNA for the CDR3 is TGTGCCAGCAGCCACGGGCGGGAAGAGACCCAGTACTTC. Residues: CASSHGREETQYF.

J is TRBJ2-3 and V is TRBV9; D is unclear. The V and J ends lost 3 bases and 7 bases respectively, with 15 bases between them. The CDR3 has 14 residues. Germline lookup yields CDR1 SGDLS and CDR2 YYNGEE. CDR3 protein: CASSAANTRNTQYF. The CDR3 DNA reads TGTGCCAGCAGCGCCGCCAACACGAGGAATACGCAGTATTTT.

This chain links TRBV6-6 with TRBJ2-3, with D perhaps given as TRBD1 or TRBD2 (5 bases each). The germline CDR1 and CDR2 sequences are MNHNY and SVGAGI (reference sequence). The ends were cut back, 2 bases at V and 6 bases at J, with 12 bases in the middle. The CDR3 consists of 14 residues. The CDR3 protein is CASSYGTREDTQYF. The CDR3 nucleotides are TGTGCCAGCAGTTACGGGACCAGGGAGGATACGCAGTATTTT.

The V call is TRBV4-3, the J call TRBJ2-1; D perhaps matches TRBD2 (7 bases). CDR3 size: 15 residues. CDR1 is LGHNA, CDR2 YSLEER, per germline. The V end lost 1 base, the J end lost 4 bases, and 11 bases lay between the germline ends. The CDR3 spells CASSQGGGLYNEQFF. For the CDR3, the DNA is TGCGCCAGCAGCCAAGGCGGGGGCCTTTACAATGAGCAGTTCTTC.

In nucleotides, the CDR3 is TGTGCCTGGAGTGTACGGGGGAGCTACGAGCAGTACTTC. Residues: CAWSVRGSYEQYF. The chain is built from TRBV30 and TRBJ2-7, with D possibly matching TRBD2 (6 bases). Trimming removed 0 bases at V and 3 bases at J, with 9 bases between. There are 13 residues in the CDR3. Germline V CDR1 and CDR2: GTSNPN, SVGIG (reference sequence).

This chain joins TRBV7-2 and TRBJ2-2, with D unclear. There are 12 residues in the CDR3. The V end lost 5 bases, the J end lost 7 bases, and 8 bases lay between the germline ends. CDR1 is SGHTA, CDR2 FQGNSA, per germline. CDR3 residues: CASSPRIGELFF. The DNA for the CDR3 is TGTGCCAGCAGCCCCCGGATCGGGGAGCTGTTTTTT.

The rearrangement uses TRBV19 and TRBJ1-2; D remains ambiguous. The germline V and J ends were trimmed by 0 bases and 8 bases, with 4 bases remaining between them. Germline V gives CDR1 LNHDA, CDR2 SQIVND (reference sequence). CDR3 size: 11 residues. The CDR3 region is CASSIDLGYTF. The CDR3 DNA is TGTGCCAGTAGTATAGATCTCGGCTACACCTTC.